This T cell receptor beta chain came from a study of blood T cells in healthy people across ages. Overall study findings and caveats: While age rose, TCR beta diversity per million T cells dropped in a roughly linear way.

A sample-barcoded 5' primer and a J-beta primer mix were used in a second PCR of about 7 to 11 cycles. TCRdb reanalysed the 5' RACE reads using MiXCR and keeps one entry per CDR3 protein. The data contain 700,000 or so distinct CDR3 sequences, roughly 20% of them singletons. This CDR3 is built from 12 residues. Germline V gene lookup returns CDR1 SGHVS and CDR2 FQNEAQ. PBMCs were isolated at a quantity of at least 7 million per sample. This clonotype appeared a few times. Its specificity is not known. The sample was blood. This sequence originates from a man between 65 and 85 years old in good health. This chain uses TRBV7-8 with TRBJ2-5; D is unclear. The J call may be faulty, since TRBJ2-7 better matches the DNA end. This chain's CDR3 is CASSPTRHEQYF. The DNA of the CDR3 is TGTGCCAGCAGCCCAACACGGCACGAGCAGTACTTC.